Below, one T cell receptor (beta chain) is given with its context. Its antigen specificity is not known. No much larger clonotype is one base removed from it; base qualities were not supplied. The junction shows trimming of 5 bases on V and 3 bases on J, and the gene matches do not reach 1 base of it. Measured from the cysteine to the phenylalanine, the CDR3 is 12 residues long. Just the 36-base CDR3 DNA is kept, in frame starting at base 1. From a lookup of the germline V gene (reference sequence), CDR1 and CDR2 are DFQATT and SNEGSKA. This record belongs to a study of blood T cells in healthy people across ages (dated by TCRdb to the mid-2010s). Broadly, across the study: In model experiments, template switching captured roughly one uniquely barcoded TCR beta cDNA molecule for every two T cells. The donors were divided into four age groups: young (average around 17 years), middle-aged (about 41), aged (about 61) and long-lived (approximately 74). The study analyzed two additional independent replicas of 1 million unique cDNA reads from the same blood draw for two donors, one aged 18 to 30 and one aged 80 or older. To track age-related changes in TCR beta repertoire diversity, the study relied on deep sequencing normalized with unique cDNA molecular identifiers. To avoid experimental bias, donors of different ages were randomly spread across the sequencing lanes.

Donors were under 40 systemically healthy Caucasian individuals from Russia aged roughly 6 to 95 years. Each donor gave ten milliliters of peripheral blood, collected into EDTA-treated Vacutainer tubes. Ficoll-Paque density-gradient centrifugation was used to isolate PBMCs, with at least 6 million per sample. Total RNA was extracted from PBMCs with Trizol reagent, with at least 5 micrograms obtained per sample. Naive CD45RAhigh/CD27high T cell percentages were measured by flow cytometry on a PBMC aliquot from every donor. Library method: 5' RACE. TCRdb records Illumina HiSeq 2500 as the sequencer. A second PCR of 7 to 11 cycles was performed with a sample-barcoded 5' primer and a J-beta primer mix. A template-switch 5' adaptor carrying 12 random nucleotides introduced a unique molecular identifier onto each TCR beta cDNA molecule. Each sample yielded at least 2.5 million CDR3-containing paired-end reads. All of the RNA was converted into first-strand cDNA using the Mint cDNA synthesis kit, with a TRBC-specific oligonucleotide serving as the primer. All cDNA was treated with uracil-DNA glycosylase and then went through a first 18-cycle PCR with the universal primers M1SS and BC2_uni_R. Per the source publication's procedure: Each sample was normalized by randomly selecting 1 million high-quality reads, each carrying a distinct molecular identifier. Reads with shared molecular identifiers were discarded instead of being binned into consensus sequences. MiTCR, set to a Q25 quality threshold and the strictest error-elimination algorithm, was used for CDR3 identification, clonotype clustering and error correction. A nonparametric unseen species model using Euler transformation provided a lower-bound estimate of total TCR beta diversity. In-frame beta chains were kept once TCRdb had trimmed the public reads at Q25 with fastp and called clones with MiXCR. Duplicate CDR3 protein sequences are folded into a single record with the most common DNA and genes. TCRdb, not the authors, supplied the V and J calls. The sample table records about 800,000 distinct CDR3 sequences; nearly 60% of these occur just once. The ten largest make up roughly 22% of the sample.

Findings and caveats that apply to the study as a whole: Because the CMV infection status of the donors was unknown, age-related changes in expanded clonotypes may potentially have been confounded. Observed TCR beta diversity per million T cells fell roughly linearly with age, and a significant reduction was already apparent by age roughly 40. Because profiling used bulk unsorted PBMCs, naive and antigen-experienced compartments could not be compared conclusively. A strong correlation was found between observed TCR beta diversity and the percentage of naive T cells measured by flow cytometry. Total diversity estimates from one million sequenced T cells were considered lower bounds and underestimates. Compared with the aged group, more naive CD4+ T cells, fewer expanded clones and increased TCR diversity were shown by the long-lived group, suggesting age selection.

The clonotype originates from a man under 40 in good health. This chain is built from TRBV20-1 and TRBJ1-1; TRBD1 aligns with 9 central bases. Sequenced sample: blood. The CDR3 in this case is CSAWTGDTEAFF. In nucleotide form, the sequence is TGCAGTGCTTGGACAGGGGACACTGAAGCTTTCTTT.